Only a few counts were recorded for the clone carrying this T cell receptor beta chain. Its antigen is not known. The sample originates from a study of response to subunit inactivated influenza vaccine. The germline V gene has CDR1 KGHSH and CDR2 LQKENI. The CDR3 runs to 15 residues. Trimming pared 4 bases from V and 0 bases from J, leaving 12 bases between. A single record per CDR3 protein comes from TCRdb applying MiXCR to the RT-PCR reads. This table holds hundreds of thousands of distinct CDR3 sequences, approximately 14% found once. Study-wide results and caveats: A suggestion made by the authors is that each seasonal influenza vaccination recruits few new T cells.

This sequence was found in a middle-aged man who received an inactivated influenza vaccine. The J gene is TRBJ2-5, the V gene TRBV18; no definite D call. The sequences come from PBMCs from blood, collected 12 days after vaccination. The CDR3 loop is CASSLAHIDQETQYF. Written as DNA, the CDR3 is TGTGCCAGCTCACTCGCCCACATCGACCAAGAGACCCAGTACTTC.